This TCR beta chain comes out of a study of T-cell memory formation after mild COVID-19. Study background: TCR clusters showed largely donor specificity.

Overall study results and limits: CD4+ bias marked clones expanding day 15 to 37, unlike balanced contracting clones.

UMIs and sample barcodes were carried by the TCR alpha and TCR beta cDNA libraries that 5'RACE produced using constant-segment primers. One entry per CDR3 protein results from TCRdb running MiXCR on the 5' RACE reads. The sample lists 500,000 to 600,000 distinct CDR3 sequences, under 20% occurring once. This clonotype was seen more than once but under ten times. Its target is unknown. Specimen: PBMCs or a T cell subset sorted from them (not recorded which). The clonotype was recovered from an adult woman who had mild COVID-19 (a few samples of this study predate the infection). Cell type and time point are not known.

CDR3 amino acids: CASSEGLGEKLFF. For the CDR3, the DNA is TGTGCCAGCAGTGAGGGCCTGGGAGAGAAACTGTTTTTT. The gene calls are TRBV2 and TRBJ1-4, with D uncertain. V was pared by 3 bases and J by 11 bases, with 13 bases between. CDR3 length equals 13 residues. Germline V CDR1 and CDR2: SNHLY, FYNNEI. Based on the CDR3 plus reference TRBV2 and TRBJ1-4, the full variable domain is EPEVTQTPSHQVTQMGQEVILRCVPISNHLYFYWYRQILGQKVEFLVSFYNNEISEKSEIFDDQFSVERPDGSNFTLKIRSTKLEDSAMYFCASSEGLGEKLFFGSGTQLSVL.